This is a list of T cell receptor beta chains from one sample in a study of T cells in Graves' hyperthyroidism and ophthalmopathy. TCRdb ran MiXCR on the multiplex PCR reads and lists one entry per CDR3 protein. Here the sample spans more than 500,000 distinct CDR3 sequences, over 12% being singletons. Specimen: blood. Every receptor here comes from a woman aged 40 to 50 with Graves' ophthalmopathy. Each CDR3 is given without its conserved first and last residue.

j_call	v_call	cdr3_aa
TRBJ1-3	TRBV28	ASRVYSGNTIY
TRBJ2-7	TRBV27	ASSWASGYEQY
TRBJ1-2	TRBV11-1	ASSFGDYGYT
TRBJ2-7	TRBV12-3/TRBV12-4	ASIWGTSETYEQY
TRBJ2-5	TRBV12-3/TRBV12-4	ASTPGSGLKETQY
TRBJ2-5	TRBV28	ASRPTRDRVQPGQETQY
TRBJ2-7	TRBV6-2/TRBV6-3	ASSYFERGEQY
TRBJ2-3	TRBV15	ATSRGDRSTDTQY
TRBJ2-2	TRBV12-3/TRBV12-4	ASSFEVAHTGELF
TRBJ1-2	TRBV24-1	ATSEGLGSGYT
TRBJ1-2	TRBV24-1	ATSDLTSGEGYT
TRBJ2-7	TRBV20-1	SARSPGGSDEQY
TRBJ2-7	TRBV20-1	SASSALASRSYEQY
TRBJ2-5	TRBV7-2	ASSQHGQGQETQY
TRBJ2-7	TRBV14	ASSQVYEQY
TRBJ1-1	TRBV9	ASSAEDRDGTEAF
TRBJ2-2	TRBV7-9	AGRTETTGELF
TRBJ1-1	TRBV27	ATRPLEGLRRTEAF
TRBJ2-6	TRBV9	ASSVLQGTAGANVLT
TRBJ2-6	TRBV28	ASSTGLGANVLT
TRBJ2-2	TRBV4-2	ASRKSDRDLAGELF
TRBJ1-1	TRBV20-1	SAREVQANTEAF
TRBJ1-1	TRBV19	ASSIWPGADTEAF
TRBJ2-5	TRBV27	ASSRTSVGTPETQY
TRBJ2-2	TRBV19	ASSSLAGTGGKTGAGELF
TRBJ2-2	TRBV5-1	ASSFDRTTPGELF
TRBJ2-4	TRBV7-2	ASSSAGGDIQY
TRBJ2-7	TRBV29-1	SVVLKGARAAPYEQY
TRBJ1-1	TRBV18	ASSPPALNTEAF
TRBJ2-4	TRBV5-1	ASSLVAGENIQY
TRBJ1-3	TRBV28	ASSLSLVRNTIY
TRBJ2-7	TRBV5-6	ASIPSTGQGKYEQY
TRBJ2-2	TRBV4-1	ASSHRATNTGELF
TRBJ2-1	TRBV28	ASSQLADYNEQF
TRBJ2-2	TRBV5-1	ASSLSRGLGAGELF
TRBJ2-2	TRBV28	ASSRTRTNTGELF
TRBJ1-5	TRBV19	ASSYDRLQPQH
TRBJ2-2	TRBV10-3	AISGQGPGELF
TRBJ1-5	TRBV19	ASSIGRGGLGQPQH
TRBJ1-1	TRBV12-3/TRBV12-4	ASSFRRGLGEAF
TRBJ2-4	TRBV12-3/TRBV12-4	ASTDVPRSDIQY
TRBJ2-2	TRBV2	ASIRTAANTGELF
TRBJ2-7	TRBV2	ASSETPGQNYEQY
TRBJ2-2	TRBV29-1	SVTPLRAGELF
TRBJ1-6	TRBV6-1	ASSDQGPRDSPLH
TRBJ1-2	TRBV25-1	ASSDTGWYGYT
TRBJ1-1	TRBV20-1	SASRPGGNTEAF
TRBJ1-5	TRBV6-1	ASGERDGNQPQH
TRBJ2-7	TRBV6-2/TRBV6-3	ASSTTSGRVYEQY
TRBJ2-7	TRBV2	ASSESHTSSYEQY
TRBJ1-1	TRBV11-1	ATPGPVNTEAF
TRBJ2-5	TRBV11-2	ASSSFPRTSGRQETQY
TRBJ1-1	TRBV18	ASSPGRQMNTEAF
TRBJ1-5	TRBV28	ASSLPSTYRAQPQH
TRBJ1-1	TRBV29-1	SVEIGGQGTFFSTEAF
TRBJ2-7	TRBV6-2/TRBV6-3	ASDREGAEQY
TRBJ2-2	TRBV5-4	ASSPPAGSAGELF
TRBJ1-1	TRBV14	ASSQVRRVEAF
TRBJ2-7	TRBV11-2	ASSRSSGSGPHSYEQY
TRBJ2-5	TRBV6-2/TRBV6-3	ASSYGGQGALGETQY